Given below is one T cell receptor (beta chain) in context. No antigen is known for it. Within one base of it there is no much larger clone, and no base qualities were kept. TCRbeta CDR3 regions were amplified from genomic DNA using the immunoSEQ Assay, a bias-controlled multiplex PCR. Per the source publication's procedure: Nucleated cell counts per sample were estimated from amplification of reference gene primers within the assay. To quantify the absolute abundance of each unique TCRbeta CDR3 rearrangement, sequence reads were collapsed and filtered. For each sample, productive Simpson clonality was calculated by taking the square root of Simpson's diversity index across productive rearrangements. In TCRdb, the immuneACCESS table is reduced to in-frame sequences with V and J assigned. These tables do not hold every clone; where another copy was compared, an unresolved V gene accounts for under half, and the others remain unexplained. Clone size and the V and J calls come from that table; the DNA yielded D and trimming. Present in this sample are around 50,000 clones, more than 70% of which were seen just once. The ten biggest clones cover roughly 2.1% of the sample.

The V end loses 5 bases and the J end loses 7 bases, and a stretch of 9 bases separates them. From cysteine to phenylalanine, the CDR3 is 12 amino acids long. Only the CDR3 DNA is retained, 36 bases long and in frame from the first base. Each collaborating institution followed its own protocols to collect whole blood in K2EDTA tubes. For TCRbeta analysis, collaborators shipped samples as frozen whole blood, isolated PBMCs, or DNA extracted from either of those sample types. The sample is drawn from a study of blood T cell repertoires in COVID-19 (dated by TCRdb to between 2020 and 2021). For the wider study: Samples from collaborators originated in the United States, Italy and Spain and spanned both the acute and convalescent phases of COVID-19. Samples came from the ongoing ImmuneRACE study (first 160 participants) plus 1,254 subjects from 6 global collaborators. The material from the prospective study consisted of cDNA or gDNA derived from T cells, B-cell-depleted T cells, or PBMCs. The repertoires were released in a freely available public database meant as a resource for research on the immune response to SARS-CoV-2. Subjects who had been exposed to COVID-19, were actively infected with it, or had recovered from it provided the deeply sampled blood TCRbeta repertoires that made up the dataset. Where available, HLA class I and class II types were obtained from metadata supplied by the sample provider rather than from assay-based typing. Sample metadata almost always included a de-identified subject ID, COVID-19 status, age in years and sex. Beyond this particular receptor, the publication reports: The amount of clinical and demographic metadata varied by source and participant and was provided uncurated.

This receptor was identified in a woman aged 60-70 years with acute or convalescent COVID-19. This chain joins TRBV12-3 or TRBV12-4 to TRBJ1-5, with the D gene uncertain. Sequencing used peripheral blood. The DNA reads as follows: TGTGCCAGCAGTGATCCGGGACAGCCCCAGCATTTT. It translates as CASSDPGQPQHF.